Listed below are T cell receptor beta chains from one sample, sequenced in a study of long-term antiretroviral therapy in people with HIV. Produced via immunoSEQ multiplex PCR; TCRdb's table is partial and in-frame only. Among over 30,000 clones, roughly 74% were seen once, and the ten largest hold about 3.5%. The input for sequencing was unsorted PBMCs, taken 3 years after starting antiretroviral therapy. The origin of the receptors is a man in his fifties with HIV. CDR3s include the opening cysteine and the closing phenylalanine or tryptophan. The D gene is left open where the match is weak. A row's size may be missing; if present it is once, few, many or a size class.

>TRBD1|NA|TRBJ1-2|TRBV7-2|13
CASSWDRDYGYTF
TGTGCCAGCAGCTGGGACAGGGACTATGGCTACACCTTC
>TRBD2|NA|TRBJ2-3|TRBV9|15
CASSVSLAGSDTQYF
TGTGCCAGCAGCGTAAGCCTAGCGGGATCCGATACGCAGTATTTT
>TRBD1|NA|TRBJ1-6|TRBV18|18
CASSPLGQGSSYNSPLHF
TGTGCCAGCTCACCACTTGGACAGGGGAGCTCCTATAATTCACCCCTCCACTTT
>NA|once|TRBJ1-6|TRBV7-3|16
CASSRQAGGYNSPLHF
TGTGCCAGCAGCCGCCAGGCCGGGGGATATAATTCACCCCTCCACTTT
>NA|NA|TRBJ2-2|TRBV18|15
CASSSTTRNTGELFF
TGTGCCAGCTCATCGACCACACGGAACACCGGGGAGCTGTTTTTT
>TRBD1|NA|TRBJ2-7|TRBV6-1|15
CASSGAGTGAHEQYF
TGTGCCAGCAGTGGGGCGGGGACAGGGGCCCACGAGCAGTACTTC
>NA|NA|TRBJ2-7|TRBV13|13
CASSLSVTYEQYF
TGTGCCAGCAGCTTATCAGTCACCTACGAGCAGTACTTC
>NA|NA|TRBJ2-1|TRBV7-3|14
CASSRAGEMNEQFF
TGTGCCAGCAGCCGAGCAGGGGAAATGAATGAGCAGTTCTTC
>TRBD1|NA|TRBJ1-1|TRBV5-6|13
CASSLGDRGEAFF
TGTGCCAGCAGCTTGGGGGACAGGGGAGAAGCTTTCTTT
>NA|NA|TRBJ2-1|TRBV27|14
CASSFEAGYNEQFF
TGTGCCAGCAGCTTTGAAGCAGGGTACAATGAGCAGTTCTTC
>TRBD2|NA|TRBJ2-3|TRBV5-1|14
CASSSTSGTDTQYF
TGCGCCAGCAGCTCGACTAGCGGGACAGATACGCAGTATTTT
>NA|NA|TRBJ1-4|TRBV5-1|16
CASSFSGGVFNEKLFF
TGCGCCAGCAGCTTCAGCGGAGGGGTTTTTAATGAAAAACTGTTTTTT
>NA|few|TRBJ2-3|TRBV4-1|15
CASSQESRETDTQYF
TGCGCCAGCAGCCAAGAAAGCAGGGAGACAGATACGCAGTATTTT
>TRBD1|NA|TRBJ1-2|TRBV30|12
CAWSRDSGGYTF
TGTGCCTGGAGCCGGGACAGCGGCGGCTACACCTTC
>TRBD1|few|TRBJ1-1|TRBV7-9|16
CASSIGQGRGSTEAFF
TGTGCCAGCAGCATAGGACAGGGGAGGGGGAGCACTGAAGCTTTCTTT
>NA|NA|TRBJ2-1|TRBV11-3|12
CASSYRGGGMFF
TGTGCCAGCAGCTACCGGGGAGGGGGCATGTTCTTC
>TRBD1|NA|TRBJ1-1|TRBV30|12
CAWNPGGTQAFF
TGTGCCTGGAATCCAGGGGGAACACAAGCTTTCTTT
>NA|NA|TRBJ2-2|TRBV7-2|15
CASSLSASSTGELFF
TGTGCCAGCAGCTTATCAGCGAGCTCCACCGGGGAGCTGTTTTTT
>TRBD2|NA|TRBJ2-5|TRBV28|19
CASSYHSGGSGRPQETQYF
TGTGCCAGCAGTTATCATTCGGGGGGTAGCGGTAGACCCCAAGAGACCCAGTACTTC
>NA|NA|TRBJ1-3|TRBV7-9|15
CAGVVAGHSGNTIYF
TGTGCCGGAGTGGTCGCGGGGCACAGTGGAAACACCATATATTTT
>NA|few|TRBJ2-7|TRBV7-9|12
CASSGGRREQYF
TGTGCCAGCAGCGGGGGGCGAAGGGAGCAGTACTTC
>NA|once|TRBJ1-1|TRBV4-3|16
CASSQDWGAKNTEAFF
TGCGCCAGCAGCCAAGACTGGGGGGCGAAGAACACTGAAGCTTTCTTT
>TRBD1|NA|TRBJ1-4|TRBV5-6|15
CASSFRGQVNEKLFF
TGTGCCAGCAGCTTCCGGGGACAGGTAAATGAAAAACTGTTTTTT
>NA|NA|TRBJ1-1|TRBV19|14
CASSLGSGNTEAFF
TGTGCCAGTAGTCTCGGTTCGGGGAACACTGAAGCTTTCTTT
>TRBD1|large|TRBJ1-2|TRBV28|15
CASSSPGTGTYGYTF
TGTGCCAGCAGTTCCCCCGGGACAGGGACCTATGGCTACACCTTC
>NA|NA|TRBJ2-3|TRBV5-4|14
CASSFKGNGDTQYF
TGTGCCAGCAGCTTCAAAGGGAACGGAGATACGCAGTATTTT
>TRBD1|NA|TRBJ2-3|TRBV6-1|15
CAITLGTGRTDTQYF
TGTGCCATTACCTTGGGGACAGGGCGCACAGATACGCAGTATTTT
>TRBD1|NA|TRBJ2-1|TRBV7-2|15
CASSLQGVSYNEQFF
TGTGCCAGCAGTTTACAGGGGGTGTCCTACAATGAGCAGTTCTTC
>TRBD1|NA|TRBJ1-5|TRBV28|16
CASSLWGQGHNQPQHF
TGTGCCAGCAGTTTATGGGGACAGGGACACAATCAGCCCCAGCATTTT
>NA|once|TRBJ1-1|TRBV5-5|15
CASSLRGGASTEAFF
TGTGCCAGCAGCTTGCGTGGGGGCGCGAGCACTGAAGCTTTCTTT
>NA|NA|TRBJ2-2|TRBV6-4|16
CASSDLIGGRTGELFF
TGTGCCAGCAGTGACCTGATAGGGGGAAGGACCGGGGAGCTGTTTTTT